The clone carrying this T cell receptor beta chain occurred a few times. Its antigen is unidentified. CDR1 SGHDT and CDR2 YYEEEE come from the germline V gene. This CDR3 spans 12 amino acids. V lost 4 bases, J lost 2 bases, and 6 bases lay in between. The data belong to a study of T cell responses to AZD1222 COVID-19 vaccine. Overall study results and limits: Unmutated regions of variants are reportedly targeted by nearly half of spike-specific TCRs. Repertoires were sampled only after the peak T cell response. Baseline testing showed seropositivity in only a handful of AZD1222 recipients. Donors, mostly white British, included more females; clonal diversity was possibly underestimated.

Only in-frame clones appear in the TCRdb table, and some are missing; sequencing was by immunoSEQ multiplex PCR. The data contain 120,000 to 150,000 clones, 88% of them singletons. The chain recombines TRBV5-6 with TRBJ1-2; D is undetermined. This clonotype was sampled from an adult who received the MenACWY meningococcal vaccine as a control. Here the sequenced sample was peripheral blood, taken 28 days after the second dose of the MenACWY control vaccine. CDR3 amino acids: CASSIDNYGYTF. The CDR3 DNA sequence: TGTGCCAGCAGCATAGACAACTATGGCTACACCTTC.